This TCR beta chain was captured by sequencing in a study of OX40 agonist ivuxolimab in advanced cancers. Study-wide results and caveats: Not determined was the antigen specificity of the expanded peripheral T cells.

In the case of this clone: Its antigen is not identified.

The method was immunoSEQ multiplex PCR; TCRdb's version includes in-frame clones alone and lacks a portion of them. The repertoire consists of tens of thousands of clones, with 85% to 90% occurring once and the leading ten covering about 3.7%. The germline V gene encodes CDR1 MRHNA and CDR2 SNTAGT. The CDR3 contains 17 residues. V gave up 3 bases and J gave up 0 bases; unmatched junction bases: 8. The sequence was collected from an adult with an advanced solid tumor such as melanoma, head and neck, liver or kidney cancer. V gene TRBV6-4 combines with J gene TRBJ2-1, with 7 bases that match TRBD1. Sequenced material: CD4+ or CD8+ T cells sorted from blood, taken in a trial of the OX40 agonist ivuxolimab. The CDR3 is CASSEFGQASSYNEQFF. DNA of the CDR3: TGTGCCAGCAGTGAGTTCGGACAGGCAAGCTCCTACAATGAGCAGTTCTTC.